Listed below are T cell receptor beta chains from one sample, sequenced in a study of response to subunit inactivated influenza vaccine. A single record per CDR3 protein comes from TCRdb applying MiXCR to the RT-PCR reads. The table lists a few hundred thousand distinct CDR3 sequences, around 15% of them singletons. This specimen consisted of PBMCs from blood, obtained roughly 12 days after vaccination. These receptors all stem from a man aged 45 to 65 who received an inactivated influenza vaccine. CDR3s include the opening cysteine and the closing phenylalanine or tryptophan. Each record gives: J gene, V gene, CDR3 protein.

>TRBJ2-2|TRBV18
CASSPRQGSGELFF
>TRBJ2-2|TRBV12-3/TRBV12-4
CASSKSGGELFF
>TRBJ2-2|TRBV29-1
CSVARQGSNTGELFF
>TRBJ2-7|TRBV4-3
CASSQDRGAFYEQYF
>TRBJ1-2|TRBV7-8
CASSLVRGPGYTF
>TRBJ2-1|TRBV11-2
CASSLESRGGPNEQFF
>TRBJ1-5|TRBV18
CASSPSRVNSNQPQHF
>TRBJ2-7|TRBV7-2
CASSSTISTYEQYF
>TRBJ2-5|TRBV29-1
CSVRRTGGRETQYF
>TRBJ1-5|TRBV12-3/TRBV12-4
CASAWGPDQPQHF
>TRBJ2-7|TRBV4-3
CASSQAVQGSGYEQYF
>TRBJ1-1|TRBV5-6
CASSLMLRTASNTEAFF
>TRBJ2-7|TRBV5-1
CASSPLAGAYEQYF
>TRBJ2-3|TRBV5-4
CTSSWVGTDTQYF
>TRBJ1-6|TRBV7-9
CASSLAGFSQFLHF
>TRBJ2-7|TRBV5-1
CASSLGLGSYEQYF
>TRBJ2-5|TRBV5-1
CASGQNGGQETQYF
>TRBJ2-6|TRBV6-5
CASSYGWAGANVLTF
>TRBJ2-7|TRBV7-2
CASSFSGPSYEQYF
>TRBJ2-1|TRBV5-1
CASFRGLDEQFF
>TRBJ2-7|TRBV20-1
CSAKDRAPYEQYF
>TRBJ2-1|TRBV20-1
CSARATDGSYNEQFF
>TRBJ2-3|TRBV4-3
CASSQETSGGASQSDTQYF
>TRBJ1-1|TRBV12-3/TRBV12-4
CASSFGGLNTEAFF
>TRBJ2-7|TRBV29-1
CSVGQGLRAYEQYF
>TRBJ2-2|TRBV5-6
CASSLGQDTGELLF
>TRBJ2-6|TRBV20-1
CSARGDNRDSGANVLTF
>TRBJ2-7|TRBV6-5
CASSYQSSSYEQYF
>TRBJ2-4|TRBV20-1
CSAQMGSRENIQYF
>TRBJ1-2|TRBV15
CATSRGREVGYTF
>TRBJ2-1|TRBV6-1
CASSEVSGGGYNEQFF
>TRBJ2-2|TRBV20-1
CSASVVGTGELFF
>TRBJ2-6|TRBV5-1
CASSTGTGSSGANVLTF